These 9 T cell receptor beta chains were sequenced from one sample in a study of T cell changes during pregnancy in multiple sclerosis. Assay: immunoSEQ multiplex PCR; the TCRdb copy retains only in-frame clones and omits some. In the table there are fewer than 45,000 clones, about nine tenths of which are singletons. The sequencing used peripheral blood, collected in the third trimester of pregnancy. Receptors originate from a female donor in good health, enrolled as a control in a pregnancy study.

This rearrangement joins TRBV6-1 to TRBJ2-3; 7 bases map to TRBD1. This CDR3 comprises 15 residues. Germline V CDR1 and CDR2: MNHNS, SASEGT. V lost 6 bases, J lost 2 bases, and 8 bases stayed unmatched. The CDR3 loop reads CASRQTGLLTDTQYF. For the CDR3, the DNA is TGTGCCAGCAGGCAGACAGGGCTGCTCACAGATACGCAGTATTTT.

V is TRBV28 and J is TRBJ2-1; the match to TRBD2 covers 11 bases. This CDR3 region has 16 residues. CDR1 MDHEN and CDR2 SYDVKM come from the germline V gene. Trimming removed 1 base from V and 5 bases from J; junction bases left unmatched: 4. CDR3 sequence reads: CASSLLVLAGDNEQFF. The CDR3 coding sequence is TGTGCCAGCAGTTTATTGGTACTAGCGGGAGACAATGAGCAGTTCTTC.

This chain links TRBV6-5 with TRBJ1-2; unclear D gene. Germline CDR1 MNHEY, CDR2 SVGAGI. The CDR3 loop spans 13 amino acids. The ends were cut back, 4 bases at V and 4 bases at J, with 10 bases in the middle. CDR3 bases: TGTGCCAGCAGTTCTAACCCCCTCTATGGCTACACCTTC. Translating it yields CASSSNPLYGYTF.

This clone occurred a few times. This chain joins TRBV2 and TRBJ1-2, with a tentative D call TRBD1 (6 bases). CDR3 length equals 14 residues. From germline, CDR1 is SNHLY and CDR2 FYNNEI. Trimming cost V 8 bases and J 3 bases, with 16 bases left between them. The CDR3 loop is CASLQGVIDYGYTF. The CDR3 coding sequence is TGTGCCAGCTTACAGGGAGTGATTGACTATGGCTACACCTTC.

V is TRBV5-1 and J is TRBJ1-3, with D possibly matching TRBD1 (6 bases). Germline V gene lookup returns CDR1 SGHRS and CDR2 YFSETQ. CDR3 length: 14 amino acids. V was shortened by 4 bases and J by 2 bases, with 10 bases between the two germline ends. The CDR3 sequence: CASSPTGTGNTIYF. The DNA of the CDR3 is TGCGCCAGCAGCCCTACAGGGACTGGAAACACCATATATTTT.

V usage is TRBV30 and J usage is TRBJ1-2; no firm D call. This CDR3 comprises 11 residues. V lost 5 bases and J lost 0, with 4 bases in between. The germline gives CDR1 GTSNPN, CDR2 SVGIG (reference sequence). CDR3 in DNA: TGTGCCTGGGGCACTAACTATGGCTACACCTTC. Its protein is CAWGTNYGYTF.

This sequence joins TRBV12-5 and TRBJ2-7; 8 bases match TRBD1. Germline assignment: CDR1 LGHNT and CDR2 FRNRAP. CDR3 length equals 14 residues. V trimming: 4 bases; J trimming: 0 bases; junction bases outside the gene matches: 2. CDR3 coding DNA: TGTGCTAGTGGTTCGACAGGGGCCTCCTACGAGCAGTACTTC. This codes for CASGSTGASYEQYF.

This chain links TRBV18 with TRBJ2-2, with 9 bases that match TRBD1. Losses at the gene ends were 5 bases for V and 6 bases for J; bases not matched to a gene: 10. This CDR3 contains 16 residues. Germline values: CDR1 KGHSH, CDR2 LQKENI. The CDR3 bases are TGTGCCAGCTCATTTGGACAGGGGAGGTCGTCCGGGGAGCTGTTTTTT. Encoded protein: CASSFGQGRSSGELFF.

J is TRBJ1-5 and V is TRBV29-1; tentatively, D is TRBD1 (5 bases). V was trimmed by 5 bases and J by 4 bases, leaving 18 bases between them. Germline CDR1 SQVTM, CDR2 ANQGSEA. The CDR3 loop spans 15 amino acids. Here the CDR3 reads CSVRSGGGSNQPQHF. As DNA, the CDR3 is TGCAGCGTTAGATCGGGGGGGGGTTCTAATCAGCCCCAGCATTTT.